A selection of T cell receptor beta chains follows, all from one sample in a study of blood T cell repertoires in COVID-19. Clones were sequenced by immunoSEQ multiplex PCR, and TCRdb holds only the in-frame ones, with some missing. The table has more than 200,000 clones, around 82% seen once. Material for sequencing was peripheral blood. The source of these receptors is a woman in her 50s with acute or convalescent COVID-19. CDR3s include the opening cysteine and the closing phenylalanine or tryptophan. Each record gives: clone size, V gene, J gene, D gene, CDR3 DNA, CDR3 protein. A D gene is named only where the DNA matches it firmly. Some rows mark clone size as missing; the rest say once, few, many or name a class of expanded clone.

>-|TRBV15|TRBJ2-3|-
TGTGCCACCAGCAGAGATCGTACAGGGGGGGGAGATACGCAGTATTTT
CATSRDRTGGGDTQYF
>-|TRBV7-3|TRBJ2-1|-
TGTGCCAGCAGCTTCAGAGCGGACCCCTACAATGAGCAGTTCTTC
CASSFRADPYNEQFF
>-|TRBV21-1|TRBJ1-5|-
TGTGCCAGCAGCAAAAGGGGCAGGGACTTTTATCAGCCCCAGCATTTT
CASSKRGRDFYQPQHF
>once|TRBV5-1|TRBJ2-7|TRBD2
TGCGCCAGCAGCTTGGAAGCGGGAGGGTCCTACGAGCAGTACTTC
CASSLEAGGSYEQYF
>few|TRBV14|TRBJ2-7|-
TGTGCCAGCAGCCCCCAAATAGTCAGGGGCGAGCAGTACTTC
CASSPQIVRGEQYF
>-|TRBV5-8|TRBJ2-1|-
TGTGCCAGCAGCTTGGAGCGGTCGAGACTTGAGCAGTTCTTC
CASSLERSRLEQFF
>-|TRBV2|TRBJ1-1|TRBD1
TGTGCCAGCAGTAGACAGGGGACTGAAGCTTTCTTT
CASSRQGTEAFF
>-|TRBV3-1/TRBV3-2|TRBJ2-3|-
TGTGCCAGCAGCCAAGATCTCCAGTCGGATACGCAGTATTTT
CASSQDLQSDTQYF
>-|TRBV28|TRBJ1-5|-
TGTGCCAGCAGTTCCACAGGGTACGGGGGCAATCAGCCCCAGCATTTT
CASSSTGYGGNQPQHF
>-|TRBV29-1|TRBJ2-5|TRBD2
TGCAGCGTTGAACCCCCGGCGGGAGGTTTAGAGACCCAGTACTTC
CSVEPPAGGLETQYF
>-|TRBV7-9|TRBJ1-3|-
TGTGCCAGCAGCCCTAATAATCCGTCATTCTCTGGAAACACCATATATTTT
CASSPNNPSFSGNTIYF
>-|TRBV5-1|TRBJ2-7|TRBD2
TGCGCCAGCACCCCGACTAGCGGAAGCTCCTACGAGCAGTACTTC
CASTPTSGSSYEQYF
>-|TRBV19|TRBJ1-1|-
TGTGCCAGTAGTATTCGGGGTTCGGTGGCTGAAGCTTTCTTT
CASSIRGSVAEAFF
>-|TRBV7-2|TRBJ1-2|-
TGTGCCAGCAGCACCGACAGGTCCGGGCCCTATGGCTACACCTTC
CASSTDRSGPYGYTF
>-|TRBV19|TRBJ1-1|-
TGTGCCAGTAGTTATAACAGGGCGAACACTGAAGCTTTCTTT
CASSYNRANTEAFF
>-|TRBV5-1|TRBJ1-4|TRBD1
TGCGCCAGCACCCCCCTCGGGACAGGGAATGAAAAACTGTTTTTT
CASTPLGTGNEKLFF
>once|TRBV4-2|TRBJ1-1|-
TGTGCCAGCAGCCAAGATCCGTACAAGAACACTGAAGCTTTCTTT
CASSQDPYKNTEAFF
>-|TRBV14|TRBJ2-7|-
TGTGCCAGCAGCCAAGATTATGTCGGACTGGCACTCAACGAGCAGTACTTC
CASSQDYVGLALNEQYF
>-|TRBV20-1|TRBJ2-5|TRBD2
TGCAGTGCTAGTACAGCGGGAGAACAGACCCAGTACTTC
CSASTAGEQTQYF
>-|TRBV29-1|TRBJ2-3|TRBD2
TGCAGCGTTGAAAGGAATCGCGGGGCGCGGGAGTTAGATACGCAGTATTTT
CSVERNRGARELDTQYF
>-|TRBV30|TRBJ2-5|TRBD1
TGTGCCTGGAGCCTAACAGGGGGAAACCAAGAGACCCAGTACTTC
CAWSLTGGNQETQYF
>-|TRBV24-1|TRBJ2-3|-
TGTGCCACCAGTGATATGAGGGGGAGCACAGATACGCAGTATTTT
CATSDMRGSTDTQYF
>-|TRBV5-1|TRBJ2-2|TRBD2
TGCGCCAGCAGCTACGGGACTAGCGGAAACACCGGGGAGCTGTTTTTT
CASSYGTSGNTGELFF
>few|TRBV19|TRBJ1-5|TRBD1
TGTGCCAGTAGTATCGGACAGGGGAGCAATCAGCCCCAGCATTTT
CASSIGQGSNQPQHF
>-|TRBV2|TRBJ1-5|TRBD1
TGTGCCAGCAGTCTTAGACAGGGGGATAGTGGCAATCAGCCCCAGCATTTT
CASSLRQGDSGNQPQHF
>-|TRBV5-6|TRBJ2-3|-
TGTGCCAGCAGCATCGGGACAGATACGCAGTATTTT
CASSIGTDTQYF
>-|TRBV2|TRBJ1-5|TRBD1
TGTGCCAGCAGCGGGGTCCCGGGACAGGGTCAGCCCCAGCATTTT
CASSGVPGQGQPQHF
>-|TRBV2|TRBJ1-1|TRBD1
TGTGCCAGCAGTGACGAGGGGGCAAGAAGTAACTTT
CASSDEGARSNF
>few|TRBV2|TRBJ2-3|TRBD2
TGTGCCAGCAGTCCCACCCTTAGCGGGAGCACAGATACGCAGTATTTT
CASSPTLSGSTDTQYF
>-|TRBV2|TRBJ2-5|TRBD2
TGTGCCAGCAGTGGGACTAGCGGGGGTTCGGAGACCCAGTACTTC
CASSGTSGGSETQYF
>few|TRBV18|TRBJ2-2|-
TGTGCCAGCTCGCCTAGACAGGCCACCGGGGAGCTGTTTTTT
CASSPRQATGELFF
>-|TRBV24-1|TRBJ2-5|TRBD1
TGTGCCACCAGTGATTCGGGACAGGGGGGAGGGGAGACCCAGTACTTC
CATSDSGQGGGETQYF
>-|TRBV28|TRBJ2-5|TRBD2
TGTGCCACCCAAGGGACTAGCGGGAGTGGACGGGAGACCCAGTACTTC
CATQGTSGSGRETQYF
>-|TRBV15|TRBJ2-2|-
TGTGCCACCAGCAGAGGGGACACCCTTTCCACCGGGGAGCTGTTTTTT
CATSRGDTLSTGELFF
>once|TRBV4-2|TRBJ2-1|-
TGTGCCAGCAGCCAAGATCCCACGGGAGCGGCATACAATGAGCAGTTCTTC
CASSQDPTGAAYNEQFF
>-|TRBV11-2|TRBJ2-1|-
TGTGCCAGCAGCTTTCAGGTTGGTGAGCAGTTCTTC
CASSFQVGEQFF
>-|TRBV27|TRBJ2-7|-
TGTGCCAGTAGGATGCGGCGAGAGAAAACCTACGAGCAGTACTTC
CASRMRREKTYEQYF
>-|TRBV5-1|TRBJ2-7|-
TGCGCCAGCAGTACTACAGGGAGCTCCTACGAGCAGTACTTC
CASSTTGSSYEQYF
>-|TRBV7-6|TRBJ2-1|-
TGTGCCAGCAGCGCCCAACAGGGTTCCAATGAGCAGTTCTTC
CASSAQQGSNEQFF
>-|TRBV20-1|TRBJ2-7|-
TGCAGTCAATACGGGGGCTACGAGCAGTACTTC
CSQYGGYEQYF
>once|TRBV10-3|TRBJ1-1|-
TGTGCCACCCTAGGGGGTGGAACTGAAGCTTTCTTT
CATLGGGTEAFF
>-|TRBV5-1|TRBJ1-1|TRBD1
TGCGCCAGCAGCTTGGACGGGACAGCTATGGGCACTGAAGCTTTCTTT
CASSLDGTAMGTEAFF
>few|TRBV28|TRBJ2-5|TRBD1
TGTGCCAGCAGTTTGTGGGGGACAGGGATTGAGACCCAGTACTTC
CASSLWGTGIETQYF
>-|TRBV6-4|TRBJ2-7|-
TGTGCCAGCAGTGTCCTGGAACTAGCACCCAGCTCCTACGAGCAGTACTTC
CASSVLELAPSSYEQYF
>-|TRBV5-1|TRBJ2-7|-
TGCGCCAGCAGCCAACAGGGCCTGGGGGAGCAGTACTTC
CASSQQGLGEQYF
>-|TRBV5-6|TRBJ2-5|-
TGTGCCAGCAGCTCCGGTCTCGAGGGTCAAGAGACCCAGTACTTC
CASSSGLEGQETQYF
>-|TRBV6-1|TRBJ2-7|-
TGTGCCAGCAGTGAACGAGGACGCCAGAGCGGACACGAGCAGTACTTC
CASSERGRQSGHEQYF
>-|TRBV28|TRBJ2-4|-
TGTGCCAGCAGTTTAGAGGAGAGCAAAAACATTCAGTACTTC
CASSLEESKNIQYF
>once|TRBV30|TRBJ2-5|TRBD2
TGTGCCTGGACCTGGGGACTAGCGGGAGGCATCTCCTCGGAGACCCAGTACTTC
CAWTWGLAGGISSETQYF
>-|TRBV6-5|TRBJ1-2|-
TGTGCCAGCAGTTACATAGGAGGGGAAACAATATTTGGCTACACCTTC
CASSYIGGETIFGYTF
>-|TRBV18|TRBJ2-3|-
TGTGCCAGCTCACCCGGACAGCCTACTACAGATACGCAGTATTTT
CASSPGQPTTDTQYF
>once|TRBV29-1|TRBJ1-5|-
TGCAGCGTTGGGCCAGGCAGCAATCAGCCCCAGCATTTT
CSVGPGSNQPQHF
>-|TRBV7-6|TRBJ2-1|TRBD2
TGTGCCAGCAGCTTAAGGTTTCTAGCGGGAGTTTTCTTC
CASSLRFLAGVFF
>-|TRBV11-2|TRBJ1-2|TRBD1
TGTGCCAGCAGCCCTCTTAGGGGGGACAGGGGCTACTATGGCTACACCTTC
CASSPLRGDRGYYGYTF
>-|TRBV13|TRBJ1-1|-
TGTGCCAGCAGCTTACCGGGACATCCTGAAGCTTTCTTT
CASSLPGHPEAFF
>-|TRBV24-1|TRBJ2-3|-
TGTGCCACCAGTGAAGGACAGAGGAGCACAGATACGCAGTATTTT
CATSEGQRSTDTQYF
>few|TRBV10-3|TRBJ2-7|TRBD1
TGTGCCATCAACAATCAGGGGGATAGCTCCTACGAGCAGTACTTC
CAINNQGDSSYEQYF
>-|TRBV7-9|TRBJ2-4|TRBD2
TGTGCCAGCAGTGGACTGGCGGGGGTTGGGAACATTCAGTACTTC
CASSGLAGVGNIQYF
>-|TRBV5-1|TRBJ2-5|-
TGCGCCAGCAGCCCAGAACCGGGACTCAGAATTTCAGAGACCCAGTACTTC
CASSPEPGLRISETQYF